This T cell receptor (beta chain) came from a study of T cell changes during pregnancy in multiple sclerosis (dated by TCRdb to between 2018 and 2021). Describing the broader study: Changes in the T cell repertoire over the course of pregnancy were examined in this study in women with multiple sclerosis.

Note on this clone: No antigen is known for it. No base quality values were provided; no much bigger clone lies one nucleotide off.

The V and J ends are trimmed by 0 bases and 0 bases, leaving 7 bases between them. The CDR3 spans 14 residues, from the cysteine through the phenylalanine. Only CDR3 DNA is held: 42 bases, read in frame from base 1. The germline V gene yields SGHDT for CDR1 and YYEEEE for CDR2. Library preparation employed the immunoSEQ multiplex PCR assay. The table was pulled from immuneACCESS by TCRdb, which kept in-frame rearrangements only. Such tables lose some clones; where checked, under half of the loss comes from unresolved V genes, and the rest has no known cause. For this sample there are around 15,000 clones; roughly four fifths appear just once. The ten largest clones add up to 10% of the sample.

The V and J segments used are TRBV5-6 and TRBJ2-7, with a tentative D gene TRBD1 over 6 matching bases. This sequence was found in a female donor in good health, enrolled as a control in a pregnancy study. The source material was CD8+ T cells from peripheral blood mononuclear cells, sampled in the second trimester of pregnancy. The DNA sequence is TGTGCCAGCAGCTTGGTAGGGGGCTCCTACGAGCAGTACTTC. It is translated as CASSLVGGSYEQYF.